This is a list of T cell receptor beta chains from one sample in a study of blood T cells in healthy people across ages. TCRdb called the 5' RACE reads again in MiXCR, with one record for every CDR3 protein. The sample lists some 900,000 distinct CDR3 sequences, around 30% occurring once. Sample: blood. Receptors were obtained from an elderly woman in good health. The CDR3 runs from the conserved cysteine through the conserved F or W. D genes are given only for firm matches. A row's size may be missing; if present it is once, few, many or a size class.

>TRBJ1-2|TRBV5-1|NA|many
CASSLDRASPRDYGYTF
TGCGCCAGCAGCTTGGACAGGGCGTCACCTCGAGACTATGGCTACACCTTC
>TRBJ1-1|TRBV12-3/TRBV12-4|NA|many
CASSMGHENTEAFF
TGTGCCAGCAGTATGGGACACGAGAACACTGAAGCTTTCTTT
>TRBJ2-5|TRBV20-1|TRBD2|NA
CSARAGNSGEQKTQYF
TGCAGTGCTAGAGCTGGGAATAGCGGGGAACAGAAGACCCAGTACTTC
>TRBJ2-3|TRBV7-9|TRBD2|NA
CASSRRTSGGATDTQYF
TGTGCCAGCAGCCGGCGGACTAGCGGGGGGGCCACAGATACGCAGTATTTT
>TRBJ2-7|TRBV20-1|TRBD1|NA
CSARDWDRGLQDSYNEQYF
TGCAGTGCTAGAGATTGGGACAGGGGGCTTCAAGACTCCTACAATGAGCAGTACTTC
>TRBJ2-3|TRBV7-2|NA|NA
CASSLARRLDTQYF
TGTGCCAGCAGCTTAGCGCGTCGCCTAGATACGCAGTATTTT
>TRBJ2-5|TRBV6-2/TRBV6-3|TRBD2|many
CASSAWTSGGDETQYF
TGTGCCAGCAGCGCCTGGACTAGCGGGGGGGACGAGACCCAGTACTTC
>TRBJ2-5|TRBV6-2/TRBV6-3|NA|many
CASAVEETQYF
TGTGCCAGCGCGGTCGAAGAGACCCAGTACTTC
>TRBJ2-7|TRBV12-3/TRBV12-4|TRBD2|many
CATQTSGGYEQYF
TGTGCCACACAGACTAGCGGGGGCTACGAGCAGTACTTC
>TRBJ2-7|TRBV6-2/TRBV6-3|NA|many
CASREQGQKAYEQYF
TGTGCCAGCCGGGAGCAGGGACAGAAGGCCTACGAGCAGTACTTC
>TRBJ2-5|TRBV7-2|TRBD1|many
CASSLSGQGGVPQYF
TGTGCCAGCAGCTTATCGGGACAGGGAGGAGTTCCCCAGTACTTC
>TRBJ2-1|TRBV4-1|TRBD2|many
CASSQDPSGVGNEQFF
TGCGCCAGCAGCCAAGACCCTAGCGGGGTTGGGAATGAGCAGTTCTTC
>TRBJ1-2|TRBV18|TRBD1|many
CASSAGTGSNYGYTF
TGTGCCAGCTCAGCCGGGACAGGGTCAAACTATGGCTACACCTTC
>TRBJ2-3|TRBV5-1|TRBD2|NA
CASSLAGGRSSTDTQYF
TGCGCCAGCAGCTTAGCGGGGGGCCGATCTAGCACAGATACGCAGTATTTT
>TRBJ2-5|TRBV27|TRBD2|NA
CASRTSGRETQYF
TGTGCCAGCAGGACTAGCGGGAGAGAGACCCAGTACTTC
>TRBJ2-3|TRBV2|TRBD2|NA
CASSDVVSAGGTTDTQYF
TGTGCCAGCAGTGACGTAGTGTCAGCGGGGGGAACCACAGATACGCAGTATTTT
>TRBJ2-1|TRBV6-5|NA|NA
CASSVQVSYNEQFF
TGTGCCAGCAGTGTGCAAGTATCTTACAATGAGCAGTTCTTC
>TRBJ1-4|TRBV12-3/TRBV12-4|TRBD1|many
CASRRDSNNEKLFF
TGTGCCAGCAGACGGGACAGTAACAATGAAAAACTGTTTTTT
>TRBJ2-7|TRBV28|TRBD1|NA
CASRLGTGGFEQYF
TGTGCCAGCAGGTTGGGGACAGGGGGGTTCGAGCAGTACTTC